Listed below are T cell receptor beta chains from one sample, sequenced in a study of read filtering for tumor transcriptome and immune sequencing. One entry per CDR3 protein results from TCRdb running MiXCR on the reads. The sample contains 40,000 to 55,000 distinct CDR3 sequences, less than 20% of which appear only once. Sequenced: a population of CD138-negative cells sorted from bone marrow. These receptors came from a donor aged 40 or older with multiple myeloma. CDR3s include the opening cysteine and the closing phenylalanine or tryptophan. The D gene is left open where the match is weak. Clone size, where shown, is once, few, many, or a class for clones that have expanded.

clone_size d_call j_call v_call cdr3_nt cdr3_aa
- - TRBJ1-1 TRBV18 TGTGCTAGCTCACCAGCCAACGACCGTATAGCTTTCTTT CASSPANDRIAFF
- - TRBJ2-4 TRBV14 TGTGCCAGCAGCCATGTATCCGAGTACATTCAGTACTTC CASSHVSEYIQYF
- TRBD1 TRBJ2-3 TRBV2 TGTGCCAGCAGGACGGACAGGGGGCCAGATACGCAGTATTTT CASRTDRGPDTQYF
- - TRBJ1-5 TRBV3-1 TGTGCCAGCAGCCAAGGGACGTATAGCAGTCAGCCCCAGCATTTT CASSQGTYSSQPQHF
many - TRBJ1-5 TRBV19 TGTGCCACCGATATTGCTGGGGGCCCTGGGCAGCCCCAGCATTTT CATDIAGGPGQPQHF
many - TRBJ2-2 TRBV7-8 TGTGCCAGCAGCTTAACTGGCGTTGCCGGGGAGCTGTTTTTT CASSLTGVAGELFF
- TRBD2 TRBJ2-5 TRBV7-3 TGTGCCAGCAGCCCCGGACTAGCGGGAGGGGAGACCCAGTACTTC CASSPGLAGGETQYF
many TRBD1 TRBJ1-2 TRBV20-1 TGCAGTGCTAGTCGGACAGGGGGCGGTAACTATGGCTACACCTTC CSASRTGGGNYGYTF
many - TRBJ2-2 TRBV29-1 TGCAGCGTTGTGATGGGGGCGAACACCGGGGAGCTGTTTTTT CSVVMGANTGELFF
few - TRBJ2-5 TRBV19 TGTGCCAGTAGTATCTTAGTTCAAGAGACCCAGTACTTC CASSILVQETQYF
few - TRBJ2-1 TRBV12-3/TRBV12-4 TGTGCCAGCGGGACTTATGACAATGAGCAGTTCTTC CASGTYDNEQFF
many - TRBJ2-2 TRBV5-1 TGCGCCAGCAGCCAGGACCGCGGGCGTTCGAACACCGGGGAGCTGTTTTTT CASSQDRGRSNTGELFF
many - TRBJ2-2 TRBV5-1 TGCGCCAGCAGCTTGGGGATCGGGACCCGCACCGGGGAGCTGTTTTTT CASSLGIGTRTGELFF
- TRBD2 TRBJ2-2 TRBV5-1 TGCGCCAGCAGCATAGCGGGAACCACCGAGGAGCTGTTTTTC CASSIAGTTEELFF
many - TRBJ2-5 TRBV7-9 TGTGCCAGCAGCTTCCCCCCCATAGAGACCCAGTACTTC CASSFPPIETQYF
many TRBD2 TRBJ2-3 TRBV15 TGTGCCACCAGCAGACCAGATACAGGACTAGCGGGAGATGCAGATACGCAGTATTTT CATSRPDTGLAGDADTQYF
many TRBD2 TRBJ2-2 TRBV29-1 TGCAGCGCCGGTTCGGGGGGCGGGGAGCTGTTTTTT CSAGSGGGELFF
- - TRBJ1-5 TRBV5-5 TGTGCCAGCAGTCTGTGGGGGGACACAGATACGCAGCATTTT CASSLWGDTDTQHF
- - TRBJ1-2 TRBV12-5 TGTGCTAGTGGTTTGGCGCCGGTAGGCTACACCTTC CASGLAPVGYTF